These T cell receptor beta chains were read from a single sample in a study of beta chain features in type 1 diabetes. Clones were sequenced by immunoSEQ multiplex PCR, and TCRdb holds only the in-frame ones, with some missing. The sample shows about 640,000 clones, 12% of them seen only once. Sequenced sample: naive CD4+ T cells from blood. Receptors originate from a man aged 30 to 39 with type 1 diabetes. The CDR3 runs from the conserved cysteine through the conserved F or W. Fields, in order: clone size, J gene, V gene, D gene, CDR3 protein, CDR3 DNA. D genes are given only for firm matches. Clone size, where shown, is once, few, many, or a class for clones that have expanded.

>NA|TRBJ2-5|TRBV28|NA
CASRPRLSGGETQYF
TGTGCCAGCAGGCCCCGGTTGTCAGGGGGGGAGACCCAGTACTTC
>few|TRBJ2-5|TRBV5-4|NA
CASSLVDQETQYF
TGTGCCAGCAGCTTGGTGGACCAAGAGACCCAGTACTTC
>few|TRBJ2-1|TRBV11-2|NA
CASSLAAPFYNEQFF
TGTGCCAGCAGCTTAGCAGCCCCCTTCTACAATGAGCAGTTCTTC
>NA|TRBJ2-7|TRBV18|NA
CASSPAGTSWEQYF
TGTGCCAGCTCACCGGCTGGGACCTCTTGGGAGCAGTACTTC
>NA|TRBJ2-1|TRBV5-1|NA
CASSFESYNEQFF
TGCGCCAGCAGCTTTGAGTCCTACAATGAGCAGTTCTTC
>few|TRBJ1-1|TRBV4-3|NA
CASSQRHLNTEAFF
TGCGCCAGCAGCCAACGTCATTTGAACACTGAAGCTTTCTTT
>few|TRBJ2-1|TRBV27|TRBD2
CASWGLAGNNEQFF
TGTGCCAGCTGGGGACTAGCGGGAAACAATGAGCAGTTCTTC
>few|TRBJ1-4|TRBV7-2|TRBD1
CASSLARQGGEKLFF
TGTGCCAGCAGCTTAGCCCGGCAGGGGGGGGAAAAACTGTTTTTT
>NA|TRBJ1-1|TRBV7-8|NA
CASSTGPGLSTEAFF
TGTGCCAGCAGCACAGGACCCGGATTGAGCACTGAAGCTTTCTTT
>NA|TRBJ2-5|TRBV4-1|TRBD1
CASSQAEVTDRVAETQYF
TGCGCCAGCAGCCAAGCGGAGGTGACTGACAGGGTCGCGGAGACCCAGTACTTC
>NA|TRBJ1-1|TRBV9|NA
CASSPDPQGNTEAFF
TGTGCCAGCAGCCCAGACCCCCAGGGAAACACTGAAGCTTTCTTT
>NA|TRBJ2-2|TRBV30|NA
CAWSARGTGELFF
TGTGCCTGGAGTGCCCGGGGAACCGGGGAGCTGTTTTTT
>few|TRBJ2-2|TRBV7-7|TRBD1
CASSLDRAGELFF
TGTGCCAGCAGTTTGGACAGGGCCGGGGAGCTGTTTTTT
>few|TRBJ1-5|TRBV19|NA
CASSKQGNQPQHF
TGTGCCAGTAGCAAACAGGGCAATCAGCCCCAGCATTTT
>few|TRBJ1-6|TRBV28|TRBD1
CASSLGGQGNSPLHF
TGTGCCAGCAGTTTAGGGGGACAGGGTAATTCACCCCTCCACTTT
>few|TRBJ1-1|TRBV14|NA
CASSPLGRDTEAFF
TGTGCCAGCAGCCCCCTGGGCAGGGACACTGAAGCTTTCTTT
>few|TRBJ2-5|TRBV18|NA
CASSPGREETQYF
TGTGCCAGCTCACCGGGCAGGGAAGAGACCCAGTACTTC
>NA|TRBJ2-7|TRBV19|NA
CASSPGQSQPYEQYF
TGTGCCAGTAGCCCCGGGCAGTCCCAACCCTACGAGCAGTACTTC
>NA|TRBJ1-5|TRBV6-5|NA
CASSYPTDASNQPQHF
TGTGCCAGCAGTTACCCGACCGACGCGTCCAATCAGCCCCAGCATTTT
>few|TRBJ2-1|TRBV30|NA
CAWSVQYEQFF
TGTGCCTGGAGTGTACAGTATGAGCAGTTCTTC
>NA|TRBJ2-5|TRBV7-2|TRBD2
CASSSGGSPETQYF
TGTGCCAGCAGCTCCGGGGGGAGCCCGGAGACCCAGTACTTC
>few|TRBJ2-1|TRBV30|NA
CAWSVLGMKQFF
TGTGCCTGGAGTGTACTGGGAATGAAGCAGTTCTTC
>few|TRBJ2-5|TRBV7-2|NA
CASSHTRPQETQYF
TGTGCCAGCAGCCACACTAGACCTCAAGAGACCCAGTACTTC
>few|TRBJ1-2|TRBV6-6|NA
CASSDPGESNYGYTF
TGTGCCAGCAGTGACCCAGGGGAATCGAACTATGGCTACACCTTC
>few|TRBJ1-2|TRBV20-1|NA
CSASEGYGYTF
TGCAGTGCTTCCGAAGGCTATGGCTACACCTTC
>NA|TRBJ2-7|TRBV18|NA
CASSAPGGPLTYEQYF
TGTGCCAGCTCAGCCCCTGGGGGCCCCTTAACCTACGAGCAGTACTTC
>NA|TRBJ2-3|TRBV6-1|NA
CASSERGGGTQYF
TGTGCCAGCAGTGAGCGGGGAGGCGGGACGCAGTATTTT